This T cell receptor beta chain was documented in a study of technical replicates of blood from several donors. Repertoires were generated with immunoSEQ multiplex PCR, while TCRdb's copy carries only in-frame clones and drops some. Among about 56,000 clones listed, 90% to 95% were seen once. Germline V lookup: CDR1 SNHLY, CDR2 FYNNEI. V shed 4 bases and J 4 bases; nucleotides not matched to a gene: 6. The CDR3 is made up of 16 amino acids. V usage is TRBV2 and J usage is TRBJ2-3; TRBD2 agrees at 12 bases. This receptor was obtained from a human donor in good health. Some clones in this sample may be carry-over from other donors' samples. Sequenced material: PBMCs. The CDR3 coding sequence is TGTGCCAGCAGTGCGGCTAGCGGGAGGGCAGCAGATACGCAGTATTTT. Protein: CASSAASGRAADTQYF.